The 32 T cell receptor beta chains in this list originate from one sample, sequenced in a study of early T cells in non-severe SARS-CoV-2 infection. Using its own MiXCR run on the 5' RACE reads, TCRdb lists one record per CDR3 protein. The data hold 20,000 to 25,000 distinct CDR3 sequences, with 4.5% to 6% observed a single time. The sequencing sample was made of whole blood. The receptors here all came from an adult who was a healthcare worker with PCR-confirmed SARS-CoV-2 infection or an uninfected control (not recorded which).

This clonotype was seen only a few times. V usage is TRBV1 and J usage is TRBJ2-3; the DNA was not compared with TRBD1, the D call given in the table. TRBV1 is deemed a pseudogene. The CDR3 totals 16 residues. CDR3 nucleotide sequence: TGCACCAGCAGCCAAGATCGGGCGGGGGGAACAGATACGCAGTATTTT. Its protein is CTSSQDRAGGTDTQYF.

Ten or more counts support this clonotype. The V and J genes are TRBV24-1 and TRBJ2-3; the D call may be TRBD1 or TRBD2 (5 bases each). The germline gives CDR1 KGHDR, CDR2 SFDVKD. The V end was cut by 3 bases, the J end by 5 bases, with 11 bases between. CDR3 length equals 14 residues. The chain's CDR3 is CATSDGDPQDTQYF. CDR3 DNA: TGTGCCACCAGTGATGGGGACCCGCAAGATACGCAGTATTTT.

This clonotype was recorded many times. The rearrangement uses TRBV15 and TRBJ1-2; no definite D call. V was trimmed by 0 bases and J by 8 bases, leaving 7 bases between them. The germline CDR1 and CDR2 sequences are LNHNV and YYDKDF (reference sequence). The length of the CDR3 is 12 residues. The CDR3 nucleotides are TGTGCCACCAGCAGAGAACCCATCGGCTACACCTTC. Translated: CATSREPIGYTF.

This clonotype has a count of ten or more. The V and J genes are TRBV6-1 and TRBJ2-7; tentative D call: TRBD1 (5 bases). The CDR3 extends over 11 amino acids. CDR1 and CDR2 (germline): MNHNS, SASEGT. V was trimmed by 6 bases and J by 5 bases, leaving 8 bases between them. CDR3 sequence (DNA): TGTGCCAGCAGCCAGGGCCACGAGCAGTACTTC. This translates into CASSQGHEQYF.

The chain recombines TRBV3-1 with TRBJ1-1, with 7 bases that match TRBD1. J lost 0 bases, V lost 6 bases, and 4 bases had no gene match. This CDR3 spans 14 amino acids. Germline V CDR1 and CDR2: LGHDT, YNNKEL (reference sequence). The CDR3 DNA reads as TGTGCCAGCAGACGGGGACAGATGAACACTGAAGCTTTCTTT. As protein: CASRRGQMNTEAFF. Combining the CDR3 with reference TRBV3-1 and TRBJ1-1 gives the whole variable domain DTAVSQTPKYLVTQMGNDKSIKCEQNLGHDTMYWYKQDSKKFLKIMFSYNNKELIINETVPNRFSPKSPDKAHLNLHINSLELGDSAVYFCASRRGQMNTEAFFGQGTRLTVV.

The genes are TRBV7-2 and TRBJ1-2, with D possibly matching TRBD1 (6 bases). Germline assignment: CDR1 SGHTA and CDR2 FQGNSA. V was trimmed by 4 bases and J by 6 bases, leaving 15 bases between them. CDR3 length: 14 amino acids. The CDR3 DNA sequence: TGTGCCAGCAGCTCTTCGGGGGCGCGGGATGGCTACACCTTC. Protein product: CASSSSGARDGYTF.

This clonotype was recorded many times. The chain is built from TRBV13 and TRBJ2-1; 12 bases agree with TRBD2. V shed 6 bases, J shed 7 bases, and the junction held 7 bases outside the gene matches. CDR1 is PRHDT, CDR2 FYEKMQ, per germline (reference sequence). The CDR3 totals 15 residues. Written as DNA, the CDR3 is TGTGCCAGCAGTTCTCCTAGCGGGGGGGCTAATGAGCAGTTCTTC. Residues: CASSSPSGGANEQFF.

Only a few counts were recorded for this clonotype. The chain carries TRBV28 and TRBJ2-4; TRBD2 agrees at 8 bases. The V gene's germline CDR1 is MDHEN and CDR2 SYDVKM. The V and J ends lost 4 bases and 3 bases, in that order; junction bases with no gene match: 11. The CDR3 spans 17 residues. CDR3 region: CASSSLTSGRGKNIQYF. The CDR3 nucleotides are TGTGCCAGCAGTTCCCTCACTAGCGGTCGGGGCAAAAACATTCAGTACTTC.

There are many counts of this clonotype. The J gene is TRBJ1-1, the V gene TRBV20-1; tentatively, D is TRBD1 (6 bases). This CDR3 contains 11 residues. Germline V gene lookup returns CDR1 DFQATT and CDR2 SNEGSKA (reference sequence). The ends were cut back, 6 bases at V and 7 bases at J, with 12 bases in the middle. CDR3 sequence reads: CSAPGTLEAFF. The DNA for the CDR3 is TGCAGTGCACCGGGGACACTTGAAGCTTTCTTT.

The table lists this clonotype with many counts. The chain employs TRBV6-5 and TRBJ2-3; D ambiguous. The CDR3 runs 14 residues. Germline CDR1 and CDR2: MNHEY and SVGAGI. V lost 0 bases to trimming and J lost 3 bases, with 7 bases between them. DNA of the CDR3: TGTGCCAGCAGTTACTCGTCCAGGACAGATACGCAGTATTTT. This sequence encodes CASSYSSRTDTQYF.

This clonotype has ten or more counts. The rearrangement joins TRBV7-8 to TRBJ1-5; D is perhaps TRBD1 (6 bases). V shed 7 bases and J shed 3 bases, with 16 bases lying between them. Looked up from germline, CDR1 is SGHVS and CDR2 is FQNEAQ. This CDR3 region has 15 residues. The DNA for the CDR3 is TGTGCCAGCAACCCCGGCACAGGGAACAATCAGCCCCAGCATTTT. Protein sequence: CASNPGTGNNQPQHF.

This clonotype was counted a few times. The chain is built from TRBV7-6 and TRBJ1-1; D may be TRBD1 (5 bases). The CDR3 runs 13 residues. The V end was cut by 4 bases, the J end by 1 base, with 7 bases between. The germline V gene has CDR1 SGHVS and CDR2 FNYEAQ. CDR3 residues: CASSWDWNTEAFF. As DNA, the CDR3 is TGTGCCAGCAGCTGGGACTGGAACACTGAAGCTTTCTTT.

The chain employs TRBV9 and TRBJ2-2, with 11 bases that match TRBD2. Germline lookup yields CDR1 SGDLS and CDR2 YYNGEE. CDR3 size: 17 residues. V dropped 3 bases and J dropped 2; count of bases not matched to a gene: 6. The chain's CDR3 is CASSALTSGGNTGELFF. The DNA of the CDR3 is TGTGCCAGCAGCGCCCTTACTAGCGGGGGAAACACCGGGGAGCTGTTTTTT.

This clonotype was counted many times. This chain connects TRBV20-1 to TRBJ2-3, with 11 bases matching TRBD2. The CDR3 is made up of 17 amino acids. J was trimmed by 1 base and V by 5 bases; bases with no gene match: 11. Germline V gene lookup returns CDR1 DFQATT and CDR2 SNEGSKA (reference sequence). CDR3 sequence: CSADINSGGAGTDTQYF. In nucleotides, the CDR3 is TGCAGTGCTGATATAAATAGCGGGGGGGCTGGCACAGATACGCAGTATTTT.

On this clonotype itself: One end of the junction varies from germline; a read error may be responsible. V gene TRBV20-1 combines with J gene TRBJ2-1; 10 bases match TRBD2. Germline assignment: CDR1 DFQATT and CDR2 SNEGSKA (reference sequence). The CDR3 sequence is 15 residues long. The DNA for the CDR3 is TGCAGGGCTAGGGCCCCTAGCGGGGGTTACAATGAGCAGTTCTTC. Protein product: CRARAPSGGYNEQFF.

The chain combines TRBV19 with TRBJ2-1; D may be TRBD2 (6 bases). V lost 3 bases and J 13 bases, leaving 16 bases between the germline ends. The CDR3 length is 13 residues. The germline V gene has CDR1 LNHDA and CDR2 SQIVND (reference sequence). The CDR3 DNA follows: TGTGCCAGTAGTATGGCGGAGGGTGGAGGACAGTTCTTC. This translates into CASSMAEGGGQFF.

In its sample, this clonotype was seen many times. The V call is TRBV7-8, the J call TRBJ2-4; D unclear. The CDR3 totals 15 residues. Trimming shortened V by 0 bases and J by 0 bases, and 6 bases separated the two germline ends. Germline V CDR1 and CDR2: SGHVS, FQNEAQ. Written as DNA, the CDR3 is TGTGCCAGCAGCTTAGCGTCACTAGCCAAAAACATTCAGTACTTC. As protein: CASSLASLAKNIQYF.

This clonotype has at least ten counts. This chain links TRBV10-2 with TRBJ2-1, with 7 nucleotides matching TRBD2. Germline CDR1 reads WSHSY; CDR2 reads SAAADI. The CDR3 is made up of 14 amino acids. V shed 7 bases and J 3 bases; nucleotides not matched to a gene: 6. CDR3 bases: TGCGCCAGCACCTCTAGCGGAGACTACAATGAGCAGTTCTTC. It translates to CASTSSGDYNEQFF.

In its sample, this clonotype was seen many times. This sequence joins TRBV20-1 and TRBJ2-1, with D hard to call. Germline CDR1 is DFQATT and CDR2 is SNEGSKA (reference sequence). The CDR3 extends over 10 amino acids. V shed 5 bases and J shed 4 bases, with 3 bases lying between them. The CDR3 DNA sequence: TGCAGTGCTTGGTACAATGAGCAGTTCTTC. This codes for CSAWYNEQFF.

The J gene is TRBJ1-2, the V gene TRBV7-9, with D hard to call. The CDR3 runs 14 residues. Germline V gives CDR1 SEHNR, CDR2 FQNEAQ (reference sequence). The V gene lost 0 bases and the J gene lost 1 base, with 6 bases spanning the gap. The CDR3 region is CASSLAAVNYGYTF. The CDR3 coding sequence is TGTGCCAGCAGCTTAGCGGCAGTTAACTATGGCTACACCTTC. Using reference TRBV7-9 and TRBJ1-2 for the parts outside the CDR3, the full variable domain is DTGVSQNPRHKITKRGQNVTFRCDPISEHNRLYWYRQTLGQGPEFLTYFQNEAQLEKSRLLSDRFSAERPKGSFSTLEIQRTEQGDSAMYLCASSLAAVNYGYTFGSGTRLTVV.

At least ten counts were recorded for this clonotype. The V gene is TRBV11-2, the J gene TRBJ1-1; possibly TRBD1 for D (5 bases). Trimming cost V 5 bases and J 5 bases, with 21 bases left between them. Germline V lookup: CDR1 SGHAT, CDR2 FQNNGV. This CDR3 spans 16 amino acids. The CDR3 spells CASSENAGPLGTEAFF. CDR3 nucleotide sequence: TGTGCCAGCAGCGAAAATGCAGGGCCGCTCGGGACTGAAGCTTTCTTT.

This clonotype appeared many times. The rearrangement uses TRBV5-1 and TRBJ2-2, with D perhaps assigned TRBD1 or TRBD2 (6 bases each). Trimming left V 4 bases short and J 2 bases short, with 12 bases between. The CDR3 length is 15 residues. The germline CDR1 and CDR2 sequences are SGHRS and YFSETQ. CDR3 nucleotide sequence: TGCGCCAGCAGCGGCGGGACACTAAACACCGGGGAGCTGTTTTTT. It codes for CASSGGTLNTGELFF.

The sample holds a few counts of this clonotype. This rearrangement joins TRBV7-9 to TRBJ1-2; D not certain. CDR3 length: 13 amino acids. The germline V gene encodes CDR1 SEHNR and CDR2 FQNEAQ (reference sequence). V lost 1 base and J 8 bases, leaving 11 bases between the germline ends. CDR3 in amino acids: CASSLVPPKGYTF. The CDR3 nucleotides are TGTGCCAGCAGCTTAGTACCCCCTAAAGGCTACACCTTC.

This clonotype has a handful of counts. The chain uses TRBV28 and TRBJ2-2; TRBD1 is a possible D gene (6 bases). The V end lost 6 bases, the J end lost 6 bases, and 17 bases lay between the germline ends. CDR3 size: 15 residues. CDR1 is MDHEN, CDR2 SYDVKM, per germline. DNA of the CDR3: TGTGCCAGCAGGAGACTCGCTGGACAGTCCGGGGAGCTGTTTTTT. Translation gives CASRRLAGQSGELFF.

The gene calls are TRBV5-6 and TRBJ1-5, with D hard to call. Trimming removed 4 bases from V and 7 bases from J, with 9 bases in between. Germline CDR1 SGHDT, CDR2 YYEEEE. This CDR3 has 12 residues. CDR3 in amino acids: CASSLPGQPQHF. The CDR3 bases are TGTGCCAGCAGCCTCCCCGGGCAGCCCCAGCATTTT.

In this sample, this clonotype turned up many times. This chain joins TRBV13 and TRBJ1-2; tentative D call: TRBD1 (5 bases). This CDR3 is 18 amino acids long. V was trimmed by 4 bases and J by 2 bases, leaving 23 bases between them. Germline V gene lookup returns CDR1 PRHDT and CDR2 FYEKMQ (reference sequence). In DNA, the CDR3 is TGTGCCAGCAGCTATGGGGACCGGGGAACTAAATCGAACTATGGCTACACCTTC. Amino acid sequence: CASSYGDRGTKSNYGYTF.

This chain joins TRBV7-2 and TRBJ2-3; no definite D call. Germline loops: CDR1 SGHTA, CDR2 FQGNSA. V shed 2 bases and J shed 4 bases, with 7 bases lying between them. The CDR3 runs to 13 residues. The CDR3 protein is CASSLFGSDTQYF. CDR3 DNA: TGTGCCAGCAGCTTATTCGGTTCAGATACGCAGTATTTT.

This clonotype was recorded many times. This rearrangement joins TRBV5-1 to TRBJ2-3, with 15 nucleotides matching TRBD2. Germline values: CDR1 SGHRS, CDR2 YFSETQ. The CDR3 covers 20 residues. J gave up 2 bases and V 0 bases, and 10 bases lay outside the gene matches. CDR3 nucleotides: TGCGCCAGCAGCTTGGGACCCGGACTAGCGGGGGGGCCGCTCACAGATACGCAGTATTTT. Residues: CASSLGPGLAGGPLTDTQYF. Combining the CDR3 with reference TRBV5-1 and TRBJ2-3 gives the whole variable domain KAGVTQTPRYLIKTRGQQVTLSCSPISGHRSVSWYQQTPGQGLQFLFEYFSETQRNKGNFPGRFSGRQFSNSRSEMNVSTLELGDSALYLCASSLGPGLAGGPLTDTQYFGPGTRLTVL.

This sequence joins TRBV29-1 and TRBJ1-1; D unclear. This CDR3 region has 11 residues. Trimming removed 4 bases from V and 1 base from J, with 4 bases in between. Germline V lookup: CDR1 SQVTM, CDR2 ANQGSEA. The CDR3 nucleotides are TGCAGCGTTGGACGGAACACTGAAGCTTTCTTT. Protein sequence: CSVGRNTEAFF.

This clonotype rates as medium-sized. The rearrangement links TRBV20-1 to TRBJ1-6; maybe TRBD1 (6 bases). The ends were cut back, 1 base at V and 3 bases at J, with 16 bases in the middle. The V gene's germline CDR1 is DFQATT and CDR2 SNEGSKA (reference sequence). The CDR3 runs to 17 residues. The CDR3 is CSARASDRVHYNSPLHF. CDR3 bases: TGCAGTGCTAGAGCCTCGGACAGAGTTCACTATAATTCACCCCTCCACTTT.

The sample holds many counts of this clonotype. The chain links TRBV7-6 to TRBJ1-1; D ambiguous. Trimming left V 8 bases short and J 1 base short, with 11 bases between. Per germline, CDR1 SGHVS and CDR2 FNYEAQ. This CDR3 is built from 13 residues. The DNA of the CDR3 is TGTGCCAGCTTCTCCAGGCCGAACACTGAAGCTTTCTTT. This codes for CASFSRPNTEAFF.

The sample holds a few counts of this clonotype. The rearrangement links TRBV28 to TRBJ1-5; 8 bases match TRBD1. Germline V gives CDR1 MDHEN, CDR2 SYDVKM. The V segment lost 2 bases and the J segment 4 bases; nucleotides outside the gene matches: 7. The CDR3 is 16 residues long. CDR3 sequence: CASSLRRGRSNQPQHF. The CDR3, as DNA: TGTGCCAGCAGTTTACGCAGGGGGCGCAGTAATCAGCCCCAGCATTTT.